These 18 T cell receptor beta chains came from one sample sequenced in a study of CD8 T cells in ankylosing spondylitis (dated by TCRdb to the late 2010s). Overall study outcomes, separate from this receptor: Blood from ankylosing spondylitis patients appeared to be characterized by a TCR beta motif made up of about 8 highly homologous amino acid variants.

No antigens are known for them. Libraries were prepared through 5' RACE. The data were produced on an Illumina HiSeq 2500. TCRdb cleaned the public reads at Q25 with fastp, built clones with MiXCR and kept in-frame beta chains. Rows merge per CDR3 protein into single entries with the most common DNA and genes. The sample contains tens of thousands of distinct CDR3 sequences, roughly 8.5% of them found a single time. The ten largest make up 25% to 35% of the sample. Material: blood, either unsorted or a sorted T cell fraction (not recorded which). Source of these receptors: a male donor with ankylosing spondylitis.

This chain connects TRBV24-1 to TRBJ2-7; 10 bases are shared with TRBD1. Looked up from germline, CDR1 is KGHDR and CDR2 is SFDVKD. The J segment lost 3 bases and the V segment lost 7 bases, leaving 5 bases of the junction unmatched. The length of the CDR3 is 14 residues. CDR3 amino acids: CATSDRGPYYEQYF. CDR3 nucleotides: TGTGCCACCAGCGACAGGGGGCCTTACTACGAGCAGTACTTC.

The table lists this clonotype with many counts. The gene calls are TRBV4-2 and TRBJ2-1, with TRBD2 matching 9 bases. J was trimmed by 0 bases and V by 0 bases; bases with no gene match: 6. The CDR3 is 18 residues long. Germline CDR1 LGHNA, CDR2 YNFKEQ. The CDR3: CASSQDIGSGSSYNEQFF. CDR3 coding DNA: TGTGCCAGCAGCCAAGATATAGGTAGCGGGAGCTCCTACAATGAGCAGTTCTTC.

This clonotype was picked up many times. The chain joins TRBV12-3 or TRBV12-4 to TRBJ1-4; D might be TRBD1 (5 bases). This CDR3 has 15 residues. V gave up 3 bases and J gave up 2 bases, with 10 bases separating them. As DNA, the CDR3 is TGTGCCAGCAGTTTTACGGGGGGGACTAATGAAAAACTGTTTTTT. Amino acid sequence: CASSFTGGTNEKLFF.

The V and J genes are TRBV27 and TRBJ2-7; perhaps TRBD2 as D (7 bases). This CDR3 has 14 residues. CDR1 is MNHEY, CDR2 SMNVEV, per germline (reference sequence). Trimming shortened V by 5 bases and J by 2 bases, and 13 bases separated the two germline ends. The CDR3 is CASSLGGGTYEQYF. The CDR3 nucleotides read TGTGCCAGCAGTCTAGGGGGGGGAACCTACGAGCAGTACTTC.

This clonotype was recorded a few times. CDR3 bases: TGTGCCAGCAGCCAAGGATGGGAGGGGGCCTACAATGAGCAGTTCTTC. This gives the protein CASSQGWEGAYNEQFF. This chain connects TRBV3-1 to TRBJ2-1, with D tentatively TRBD2 (7 bases). The CDR3 sequence is 16 residues long. CDR1 LGHDT and CDR2 YNNKEL come from the germline V gene (reference sequence). V gave up 1 base and J gave up 2 bases, with 12 bases separating them.

This chain joins TRBV2 and TRBJ2-7, with TRBD1 identical over 9 bases. The junction had 16 bases not matched to a gene; V was cut back by 7 bases and J by 6 bases. Germline V lookup: CDR1 SNHLY, CDR2 FYNNEI. This CDR3 contains 16 residues. CDR3 bases: TGTGCCAGCACCGGGGCCCGGGACAGGGATTGGGTCGAGCAGTACTTC. Protein sequence: CASTGARDRDWVEQYF.

The sample holds many counts of this clonotype. The chain joins TRBV12-3 or TRBV12-4 to TRBJ2-5; TRBD2 is a possible D gene (6 bases). The CDR3 is 17 amino acids. V shed 2 bases and J shed 0 bases, with 16 bases lying between them. CDR3 in DNA: TGTGCCAGCAGTTTAAGGGTCCGGCTAGCGCACCAAGAGACCCAGTACTTC. Translating it yields CASSLRVRLAHQETQYF.

This clonotype was recorded at least ten times. The rearrangement uses TRBV27 and TRBJ1-1; D not resolved. CDR1 is MNHEY, CDR2 SMNVEV, per germline (reference sequence). The CDR3 runs 15 residues. V was cut by 0 bases and J by 1 base, with 9 bases left in between. This CDR3 is CASSLSLWSNTEAFF. CDR3 nucleotide sequence: TGTGCCAGCAGTTTATCGTTATGGTCGAACACTGAAGCTTTCTTT.

This clonotype was observed many times. The gene calls are TRBV29-1 and TRBJ1-2; D call uncertain. V lost 3 bases and J 7 bases, leaving 18 bases between the germline ends. The germline CDR1 and CDR2 sequences are SQVTM and ANQGSEA. The CDR3 covers 14 residues. CDR3 in DNA: TGCAGCGTTGACCTGAACGTGAGGTTTGCTGGCTACACCTTC. This translates into CSVDLNVRFAGYTF.

The chain joins TRBV29-1 to TRBJ2-7; D is unresolved. This CDR3 region has 12 residues. In germline, CDR1 is SQVTM, CDR2 ANQGSEA. Trimming shortened V by 7 bases and J by 0 bases, and 10 bases separated the two germline ends. DNA of the CDR3: TGCAGCGCTCACACCCTCTCCTACGAGCAGTACGTC. Translated, it gives CSAHTLSYEQYV.

The rearrangement links TRBV11-1 to TRBJ2-5, with no clear D. Looked up from germline, CDR1 is SGHAT and CDR2 is FQDESV (reference sequence). V lost 7 bases to trimming and J lost 5 bases, with 14 bases between them. The length of the CDR3 is 13 residues. In DNA, the CDR3 is TGTGCCAGCACCCATCTGGGTTCGGAGACCCAGTACTTC. It is translated as CASTHLGSETQYF. The whole variable domain, remainder taken from reference TRBV11-1 and TRBJ2-5, is EAEVAQSPRYKITEKSQAVAFWCDPISGHATLYWYRQILGQGPELLVQFQDESVVDDSQLPKDRFSAERLKGVDSTLKIQPAELGDSAMYLCASTHLGSETQYFGPGTRLLVL.

This clonotype appeared a few times. This chain uses TRBV2 with TRBJ1-2; the D is unclear. The CDR3 covers 12 residues. V shed 3 bases and J shed 4 bases, with 6 bases lying between them. Germline loops: CDR1 SNHLY, CDR2 FYNNEI. For the CDR3, the DNA is TGTGCCAGCAGTGAGTCAAGCTATGGCTACACCTTC. This encodes CASSESSYGYTF.

The chain links TRBV4-2 to TRBJ2-6; D gene ambiguous. The ends were cut back, 4 bases at V and 1 base at J, with 17 bases in the middle. Germline CDR1 is LGHNA and CDR2 is YNFKEQ. CDR3 length: 18 residues. The CDR3 nucleotides are TGTGCCAGCAGCCTCCTAAGCGAGGCAGGTTCTGGGGCCAACGTCCTGACTTTC. Protein: CASSLLSEAGSGANVLTF.

This sequence joins TRBV4-2 and TRBJ1-5; D unresolved. The CDR3 has 13 residues. Germline-derived CDR1 and CDR2 are LGHNA and YNFKEQ. V was shortened by 3 bases and J by 5 bases, with 8 bases between the two germline ends. The CDR3 DNA reads TGTGCCAGCAGCCAGGGCGAGTATCAGCCCCAGCATTTT. This gives the protein CASSQGEYQPQHF.

This clonotype was recorded many times. The chain is built from TRBV10-1 and TRBJ2-1; 7 nucleotides agree with TRBD1. With 0 bases clipped from V and 9 bases from J, the junction kept 2 bases outside the gene matches. The CDR3 has 13 residues. CDR1 is WNHNN and CDR2 is SYGVQD in the germline V gene (reference sequence). The CDR3 DNA is TGCGCCAGCAGTGAGTCCACAGGGGTTGAGCAGTTCTTC. Encoded protein: CASSESTGVEQFF.

This clonotype was picked up many times. This chain uses TRBV7-8 with TRBJ2-1; D may be TRBD1 (5 bases). Deletions cut 9 bases from V and 3 bases from J, with 12 bases between. The CDR3 has 13 amino acids. CDR1 and CDR2 from the germline V gene are SGHVS and FQNEAQ. CDR3 DNA sequence: TGTGCCAGTGAAGGGGTTAACTACAATGAGCAGTTCTTC. This sequence encodes CASEGVNYNEQFF.

This clonotype has only a few counts. The CDR3 is CASSQRDFYGYTF. The CDR3 nucleotides are TGCGCCAGCAGCCAACGGGACTTCTATGGCTACACCTTC. V usage is TRBV4-1 and J usage is TRBJ1-2, with D possibly matching TRBD1 (5 bases). Looked up from germline, CDR1 is MGHRA and CDR2 is YSYEKL. V gave up 2 bases and J gave up 4 bases, with 8 bases separating them. This CDR3 contains 13 residues.

This clonotype has a count of ten or more. The chain combines TRBV27 with TRBJ1-1, with unresolved D. This CDR3 has 12 amino acids. V was clipped by 2 bases and J by 7 bases, with 8 bases between them. Germline assignment: CDR1 MNHEY and CDR2 SMNVEV (reference sequence). The CDR3 DNA is TGTGCCAGCAGTTTAGGATCCGGTGAAGCTTTCTTT. It specifies CASSLGSGEAFF.